Following are 9 T cell receptor beta chains from one sample sequenced in a study of blood T cell repertoires in COVID-19. This table comes from immunoSEQ multiplex PCR, and its TCRdb copy is limited to in-frame clones, with some not included. The table records more than 200,000 clones, less than 85% of them present only once. The sequenced sample was peripheral blood. The receptors here all came from a woman in her 70s with active or convalescent COVID-19.

The chain is built from TRBV18 and TRBJ1-2; 7 nucleotides agree with TRBD1. The junction had 9 bases not matched to a gene; V was cut back by 6 bases and J by 8 bases. Germline V gene data show CDR1 as KGHSH and CDR2 as LQKENI. The CDR3 has 13 amino acids. CDR3 residues: CASSPDRAHGYTF. In nucleotides, the CDR3 is TGTGCCAGCTCGCCCGACAGGGCTCACGGCTACACCTTC. The variable domain in full, with the rest retrieved from reference TRBV18 and TRBJ1-2, is NAGVMQNPRHLVRRRGQEARLRCSPMKGHSHVYWYRQLPEEGLKFMVYLQKENIIDESGMPKERFSAEFPKEGPSILRIQQVVRGDSAAYFCASSPDRAHGYTFGSGTRLTVV.

The gene calls are TRBV6-1 and TRBJ2-1, with TRBD1 matching 7 bases. CDR1 and CDR2 (germline): MNHNS, SASEGT. The CDR3 contains 16 residues. J gave up 2 bases and V 4 bases, and 8 bases lay outside the gene matches. The CDR3 reads CASSVAGTVPYNEQFF. The CDR3 nucleotides read TGTGCCAGCAGTGTTGCCGGGACAGTACCCTACAATGAGCAGTTCTTC.

The chain is built from TRBV5-4 and TRBJ2-2; possible D gene TRBD2, 6 bases. Germline CDR1 reads SGHNT; CDR2 reads YYREEE (reference sequence). V gave up 3 bases and J gave up 2 bases, with 14 bases separating them. CDR3 size: 16 residues. The chain's CDR3 is CASSSAGRRNTGELFF. CDR3 coding DNA: TGTGCCAGCAGCTCCGCGGGACGGAGAAACACCGGGGAGCTGTTTTTT.

This rearrangement joins TRBV11-2 to TRBJ1-5, with unresolved D. Looked up from germline, CDR1 is SGHAT and CDR2 is FQNNGV. V lost 0 bases and J 7 bases, leaving 7 bases between the germline ends. CDR3 length: 13 amino acids. In DNA form, the CDR3 reads TGTGCCAGCAGCTTAGATTCGCGACAGCCCCAGCATTTT. It encodes CASSLDSRQPQHF.

In its sample, this clone was seen once. The chain has TRBV19 and TRBJ1-4, with TRBD1 identical over 11 bases. The CDR3 covers 13 residues. CDR1 is LNHDA and CDR2 is SQIVND in the germline V gene (reference sequence). Trimming took 5 bases from V and 7 from J; bases not matched to a gene: 0. The CDR3 here is CASSGTGGEKLFF. For the CDR3, the DNA is TGTGCCAGTAGTGGGACAGGGGGTGAAAAACTGTTTTTT.

The rearrangement uses TRBV30 and TRBJ1-2; 7 bases map to TRBD1. The J segment lost 8 bases and the V segment lost 1 base, leaving 13 bases of the junction unmatched. The CDR3 is 15 residues long. CDR1 is GTSNPN and CDR2 is SVGIG in the germline V gene (reference sequence). The CDR3 DNA follows: TGTGCCTGGAGTGCGAGTATTACAGGGGCGTTGGGCTACACCTTC. Amino acids: CAWSASITGALGYTF.

V is TRBV7-6 and J is TRBJ2-1; 8 bases match TRBD2. The CDR3 consists of 16 residues. J lost 8 bases, V lost 1 base, and 10 bases had no gene match. Germline V lookup: CDR1 SGHVS, CDR2 FNYEAQ. CDR3 protein: CASSLETGTRNDEQFF. The CDR3 bases are TGTGCCAGCAGCTTAGAAACCGGGACTAGAAACGATGAGCAGTTCTTC.

This chain links TRBV4-1 with TRBJ1-5, with a weak D call TRBD1 (5 bases). The germline CDR1 and CDR2 sequences are MGHRA and YSYEKL. CDR3 length: 16 residues. With 5 bases removed from V and 7 bases from J, the gap between germline ends came to 21 bases. As DNA, the CDR3 is TGCGCCAGCAGCACCCCCGGTCGGGGGAGAGGACAGCCCCAGCATTTT. It translates to CASSTPGRGRGQPQHF.

This chain links TRBV11-3 with TRBJ2-2; D is unclear. Germline V gene sequence: CDR1 SGHNT, CDR2 YENEEA. Trimming took off 3 bases at V and 5 bases at J, with 4 bases between the two ends. The length of the CDR3 is 12 residues. CDR3 bases: TGTGCCAGCAGCTTCGCGACCGGGGAGCTGTTTTTT. Residues: CASSFATGELFF.